This T cell receptor beta chain was sequenced during a study of T cell repertoires in cytomegalovirus infection. TCRdb reprocessed the reads with MiXCR, giving one entry per CDR3 protein. Of under 450,000 distinct CDR3 sequences listed, roughly 34% are singletons. There are many counts of this clonotype. Its antigen is unknown. Study-level results: There were HLA-C-restricted CMV-specific TCR beta clonotypes dominating the ex vivo response. Summed frequency of public TCR beta families distinguished CMV carriers with the relevant HLA.

This CDR3 has 14 amino acids. The V gene lost 0 bases and the J gene lost 5 bases, with 11 bases spanning the gap. This clonotype was sampled from a human donor in good health (CMV status not recorded). Some clones in this sample may be carry-over from other donors' samples. The rearrangement uses TRBV12-3 or TRBV12-4 and TRBJ2-7, with D perhaps TRBD2 (5 bases). This specimen consisted of cultured PBMCs, obtained from culture after CMV antigen stimulation. The CDR3 bases are TGTGCCAGCAGTTTAGCGCGGGTTGTGGACGAGCAGTACTTC. The encoded protein is CASSLARVVDEQYF.